The entry below gives a single TCR beta chain sequence along with its context. The data derive from a study of blood T cell repertoires in COVID-19. In the study's own analysis: Amplification of reference gene primers was used by the study to estimate nucleated cell counts. TCRdb's table, derived via immunoSEQ multiplex PCR, lists solely in-frame clones and lacks some. That table is the source of V, J and clone size, and D and trimming were worked out from the DNA. In the table there are fewer than 200,000 clones, approximately 90% of which are singletons. The CDR3 has 15 residues. The germline CDR1 and CDR2 sequences are LNHNV and YYDKDF (reference sequence). V lost 2 bases, J lost 8 bases, and 13 bases lay in between.

This TCR was sampled from a woman aged 55-70 years who had recovered from COVID-19. The sample was peripheral blood. The chain recombines TRBV15 with TRBJ1-6, with unresolved D. As DNA, the CDR3 is TGTGCCACCAGCAGAATAGATGGGAGAGATTCACCCCTCCACTTT. Its translation: CATSRIDGRDSPLHF.